This TCR beta chain stems from a study of regulatory T cells in long-lasting Graves disease. Study as a whole: Prior antithyroid drug treatment in newly diagnosed Graves' patients lasted under 3 months.

CDR3 regions were amplified by Arm-PCR using iRepertoire HTBI primers to build TCR beta libraries. TCRdb re-called the multiplex PCR reads with MiXCR, one entry per CDR3 protein. The sample holds about 440,000 distinct CDR3 sequences, about 15% seen once. Germline loops: CDR1 MNHEY, CDR2 SMNVEV (reference sequence). The V segment lost 6 bases and the J segment 2 bases; nucleotides outside the gene matches: 3. The CDR3 extends over 13 amino acids. The time point here: newly diagnosed GD, antithyroid drugs for less than 3 months. The TCR library was made from RNA extracted from PBMCs. The table lists this clonotype with many counts. These same records also appear under a second study, on T cells in Graves' hyperthyroidism and ophthalmopathy.

This TCR was recovered from a woman aged 30 to 39 with Graves disease. This specimen was peripheral blood mononuclear cells (PBMCs), taken at new diagnosis, from a patient treated with antithyroid drugs. The rearrangement joins TRBV27 to TRBJ2-5, with TRBD2 identical over 7 bases. Written as DNA, the CDR3 is TGTGCCAGCAGCCCACTAGCGCAAGAGACCCAGTACTTC. It translates to CASSPLAQETQYF.